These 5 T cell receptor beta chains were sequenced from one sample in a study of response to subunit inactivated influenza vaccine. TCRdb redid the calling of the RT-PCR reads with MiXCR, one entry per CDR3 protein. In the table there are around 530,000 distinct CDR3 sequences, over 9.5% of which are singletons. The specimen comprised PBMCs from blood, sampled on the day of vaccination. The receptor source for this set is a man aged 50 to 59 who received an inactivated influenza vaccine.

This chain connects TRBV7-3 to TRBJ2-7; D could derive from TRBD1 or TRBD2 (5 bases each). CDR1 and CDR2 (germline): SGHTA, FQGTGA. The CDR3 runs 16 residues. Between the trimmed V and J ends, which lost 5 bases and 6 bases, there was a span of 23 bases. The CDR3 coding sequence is TGTGCCAGCAGCCCAACCGGGGACCAACAGTTGAGCGAGCAGTACTTC. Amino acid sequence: CASSPTGDQQLSEQYF.

The CDR3 sequence is CATSRQSRNGNVLTF. The CDR3 bases are TGTGCCACCTCGAGACAGAGCCGTAATGGTAACGTCCTGACTTTC. This sequence joins TRBV19 and TRBJ2-6; a weak D match, TRBD1 (5 bases). Trimming took 10 bases from V and 10 from J, leaving 23 bases between them. The CDR3 extends over 15 amino acids. Germline values: CDR1 LNHDA, CDR2 SQIVND (reference sequence).

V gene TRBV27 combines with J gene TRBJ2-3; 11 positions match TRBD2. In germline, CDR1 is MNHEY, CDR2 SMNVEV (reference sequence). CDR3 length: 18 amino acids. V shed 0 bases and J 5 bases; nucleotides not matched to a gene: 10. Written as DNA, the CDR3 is TGTGCCAGCAGTTTATCCATTTTTAGCGGGAGGGCCAGAGATACGCAGTATTTT. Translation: CASSLSIFSGRARDTQYF.

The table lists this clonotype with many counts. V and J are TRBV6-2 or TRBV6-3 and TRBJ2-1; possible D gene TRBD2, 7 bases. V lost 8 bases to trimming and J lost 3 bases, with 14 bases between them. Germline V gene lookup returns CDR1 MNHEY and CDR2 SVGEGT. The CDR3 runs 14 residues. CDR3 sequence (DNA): TGTGCCAGCCGGGGGGCGGGCTTCTACAATGAGCAGTTCTTC. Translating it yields CASRGAGFYNEQFF.

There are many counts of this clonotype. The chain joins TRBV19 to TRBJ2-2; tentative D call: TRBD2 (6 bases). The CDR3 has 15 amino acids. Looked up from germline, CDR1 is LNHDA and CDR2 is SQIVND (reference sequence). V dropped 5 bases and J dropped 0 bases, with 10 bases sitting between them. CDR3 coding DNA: TGTGCCAGTAGTCGCGGGATCGCGAACACCGGGGAGCTGTTTTTT. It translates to CASSRGIANTGELFF.